This paragraph covers one T cell receptor beta chain sequence. Its cognate antigen has yet to be identified. At one of its ends the junction is not consistent with the germline gene, which may arise from a read error. TCR libraries were constructed from 400 ng RNA using the Immunoverse kit, and molecular barcoded adaptors covering alpha/delta and beta/gamma chains were employed. The same RNA used for transcriptome sequencing was used for TCR library preparation. Sequencing of the TCR libraries was done on an Illumina HiSeq 4000 with 2 x 150 cycles. For the original study's pipeline: MiXCR aligned TCR reads to human V, D, J and C references and assembled the aligned reads into CDR3 clonotypes, with quality filtering and error correction included. Clonotype counts and gene usage diversity were analyzed with the tcR package in R. Raw mapping reads were checked after the RNA-seq reads had been mapped by STAR aligner version 2.5.3a onto the human GRCh37 genome. To test how sequencing depth affects detected clonotypes, IR-seq fastq files were randomly downsampled with Seqtk 1.3. Starting from the raw public reads, TCRdb applied fastp trimming at Q25, assembled clones with MiXCR and retained in-frame beta chains. Merged by CDR3 protein, the rows form single entries marked with the most common genes and DNA. V and J calls and clone size were set by TCRdb, not the authors. Here the sample has about 39,000 distinct CDR3 sequences; 14% occur a single time. Approximately 6.5% of the sample is held by the ten biggest clonotypes.

Every patient had bone marrow sampled at the time of active disease. Isolation of bone marrow mononuclear cells was performed by Ficoll-Hypaque density gradient centrifugation. CD138-negative cells were obtained by negative selection after labeling with CD138 magnetic microbeads on a MACS separator, removing myeloma plasma cells. Purity of the isolated cells was checked by flow cytometry on an Attune NxT using CD138 antibodies. TRIzol reagent was used to extract total RNA, and a NanoDrop spectrophotometer was used to quantify the extracted RNA. Paired RNA-seq and IR-seq were performed on each patient's CD138-negative bone marrow sample. The sample belongs to a study of read filtering for tumor transcriptome and immune sequencing (dated by TCRdb to about 2020). Notes on the research overall: The cohort was composed of 16 to 20 male and 14 female patients, with a mean age of approximately 72 years and an age range of about 45 to 90. After DNase treatment, whole-transcriptome libraries were prepared with the TruSeq RNA Access Library Prep Kit. By revised international staging, roughly 8 patients were R-ISS I, some 16 were R-ISS II and about seven were R-ISS III. A main aim was a read-filtering strategy for immune repertoire data, specifically whether clonotypes supported by a single read should be removed. Using the same bone marrow samples, the study compared TCR repertoires obtained by targeted immune repertoire sequencing with those obtained by bulk whole-transcriptome sequencing. Per sample, about 4 to 10.27 million TCR-region mapped reads were obtained with IR-seq, compared with only about 80 to 1,300 with RNA-seq. Overall study results and their limits: Compared with RNA-seq, IR-seq captured clonotypes at much higher depth and more reliably, and a smaller IR-seq throughput was enough to identify most shared clonotypes. The correlation between IR-seq and RNA-seq shared clonotype proportions rose when single-read clonotypes were removed. Single-read clonotypes made up around 80% of clonotypes but only 3% to 4% of total reads in IR-seq, compared with 65% to 75% of clonotypes and roughly 49% of reads in RNA-seq. The sorted CD138-negative fraction was a mixed bone marrow immune population, not purified T cells.

The CDR3 measures 16 amino acids from cysteine to phenylalanine. Of all the DNA, just the CDR3 is kept, 48 bases in frame from base 1. CDR1 and CDR2 were assigned from the germline V gene as SGDLS and YYNGEE. The sequence derives from a donor aged 40 or older with multiple myeloma. Recombination connected TRBV9 to TRBJ1-2, with TRBD1 identical over 7 junction bases. The specimen sequenced was a population of CD138-negative cells sorted from bone marrow. The cell subset or site tag for this specimen amounts to: bone marrow mononuclear cells depleted of CD138+ plasma/myeloma cells by negative magnetic selection. The CDR3 reads as follows: CGSSVPRTGYNYGYTF. The nucleotide sequence reads as follows: TGTGGCAGCAGCGTCCCCCGGACAGGATACAACTATGGCTACACCTTC.